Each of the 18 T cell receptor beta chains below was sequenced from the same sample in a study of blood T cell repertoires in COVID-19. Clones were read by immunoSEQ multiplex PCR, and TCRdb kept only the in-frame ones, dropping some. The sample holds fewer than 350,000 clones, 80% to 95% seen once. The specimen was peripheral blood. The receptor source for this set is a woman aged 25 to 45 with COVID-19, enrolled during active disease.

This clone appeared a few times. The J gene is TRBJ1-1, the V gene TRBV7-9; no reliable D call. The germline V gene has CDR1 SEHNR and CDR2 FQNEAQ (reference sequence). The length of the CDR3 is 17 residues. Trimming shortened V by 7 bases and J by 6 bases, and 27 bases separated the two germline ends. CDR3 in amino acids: CASTDYRRGTLRAEAFF. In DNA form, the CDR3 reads TGTGCCAGCACCGATTATCGGAGAGGCACCCTGAGGGCTGAAGCTTTCTTT.

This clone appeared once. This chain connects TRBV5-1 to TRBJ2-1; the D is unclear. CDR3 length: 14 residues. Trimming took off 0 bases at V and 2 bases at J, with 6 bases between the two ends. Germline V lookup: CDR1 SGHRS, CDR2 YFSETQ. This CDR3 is CASSLGTTYNEQFF. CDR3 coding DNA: TGCGCCAGCAGCTTGGGAACAACCTACAATGAGCAGTTCTTC.

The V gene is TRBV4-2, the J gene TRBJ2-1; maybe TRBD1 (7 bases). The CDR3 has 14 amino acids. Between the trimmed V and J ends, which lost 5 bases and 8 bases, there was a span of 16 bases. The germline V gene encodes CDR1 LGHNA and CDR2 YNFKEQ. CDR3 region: CASSSRQGGDEQFF. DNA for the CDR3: TGTGCCAGCAGCTCCCGCCAGGGGGGCGATGAGCAGTTCTTC.

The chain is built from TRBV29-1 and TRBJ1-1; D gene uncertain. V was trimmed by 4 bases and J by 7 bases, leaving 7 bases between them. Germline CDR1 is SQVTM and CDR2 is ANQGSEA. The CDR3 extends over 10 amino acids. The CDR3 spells CSVAQVEAFF. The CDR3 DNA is TGCAGCGTTGCCCAGGTTGAAGCTTTCTTT.

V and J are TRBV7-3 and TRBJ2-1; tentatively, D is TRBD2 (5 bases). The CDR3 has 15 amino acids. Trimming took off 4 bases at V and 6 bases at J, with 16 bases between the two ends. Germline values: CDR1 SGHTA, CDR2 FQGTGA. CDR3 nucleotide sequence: TGTGCCAGCAGCTCCCCGAAGGGTGGGAGCAATGAGCAGTTCTTC. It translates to CASSSPKGGSNEQFF.

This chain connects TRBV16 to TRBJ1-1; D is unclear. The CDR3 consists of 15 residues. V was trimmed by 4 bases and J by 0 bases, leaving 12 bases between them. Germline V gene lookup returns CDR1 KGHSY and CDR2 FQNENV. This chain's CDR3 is CASSPVRRVNTEAFF. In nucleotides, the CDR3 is TGTGCCAGCAGCCCAGTTAGGCGGGTGAACACTGAAGCTTTCTTT. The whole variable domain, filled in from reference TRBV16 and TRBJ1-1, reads GEEVAQTPKHLVRGEGQKAKLYCAPIKGHSYVFWYQQVLKNEFKFLISFQNENVFDETGMPKERFSAKCLPNSPCSLEIQATKLEDSAVYFCASSPVRRVNTEAFFGQGTRLTVV.

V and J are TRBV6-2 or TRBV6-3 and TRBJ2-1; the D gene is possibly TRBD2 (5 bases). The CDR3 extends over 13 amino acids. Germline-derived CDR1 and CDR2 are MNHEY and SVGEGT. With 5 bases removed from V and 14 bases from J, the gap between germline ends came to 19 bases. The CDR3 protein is CASSPRGLGAEFF. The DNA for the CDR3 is TGTGCCAGCAGTCCCCGAGGACTGGGCGCGGAGTTCTTC.

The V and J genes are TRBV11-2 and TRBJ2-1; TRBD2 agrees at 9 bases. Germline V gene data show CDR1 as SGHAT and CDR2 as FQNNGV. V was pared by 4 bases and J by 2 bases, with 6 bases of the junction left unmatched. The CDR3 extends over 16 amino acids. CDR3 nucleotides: TGTGCCAGCAGCTCCCGACTAGCGGCCCCCTACAATGAGCAGTTCTTC. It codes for CASSSRLAAPYNEQFF.

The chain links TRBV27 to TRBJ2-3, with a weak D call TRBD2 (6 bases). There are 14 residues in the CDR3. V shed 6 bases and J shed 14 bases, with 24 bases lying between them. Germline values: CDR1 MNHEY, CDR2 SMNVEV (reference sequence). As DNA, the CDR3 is TGTGCCAGCAGCCGGGGACTTCTCCCTCCACATTGGTATTTT. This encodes CASSRGLLPPHWYF.

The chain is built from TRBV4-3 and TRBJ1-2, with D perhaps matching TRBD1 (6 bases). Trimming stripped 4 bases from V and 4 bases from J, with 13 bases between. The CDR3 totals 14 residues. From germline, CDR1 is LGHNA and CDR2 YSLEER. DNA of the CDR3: TGCGCCAGCAGCCCGTATGAAGGGGGCTATGGCTACACCTTC. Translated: CASSPYEGGYGYTF.

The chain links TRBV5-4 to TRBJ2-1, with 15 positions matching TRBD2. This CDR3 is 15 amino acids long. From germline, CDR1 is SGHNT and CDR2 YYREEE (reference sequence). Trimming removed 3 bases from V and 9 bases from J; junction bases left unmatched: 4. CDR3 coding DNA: TGTGCCAGCAGCTCGTCGGGACTAGCGGGAGGTGAGCAGTTCTTC. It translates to CASSSSGLAGGEQFF.

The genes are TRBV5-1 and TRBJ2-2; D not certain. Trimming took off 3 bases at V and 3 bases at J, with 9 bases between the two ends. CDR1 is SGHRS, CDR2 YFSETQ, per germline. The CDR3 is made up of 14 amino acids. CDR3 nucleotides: TGCGCCAGCAGCTACAATTCTTACACCGGGGAGCTGTTTTTT. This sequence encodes CASSYNSYTGELFF. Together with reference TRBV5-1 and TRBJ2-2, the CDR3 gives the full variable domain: KAGVTQTPRYLIKTRGQQVTLSCSPISGHRSVSWYQQTPGQGLQFLFEYFSETQRNKGNFPGRFSGRQFSNSRSEMNVSTLELGDSALYLCASSYNSYTGELFFGEGSRLTVL.

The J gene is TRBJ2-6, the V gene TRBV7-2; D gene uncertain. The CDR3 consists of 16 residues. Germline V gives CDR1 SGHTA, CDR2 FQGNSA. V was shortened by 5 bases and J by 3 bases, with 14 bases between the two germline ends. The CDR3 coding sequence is TGTGCCAGCAGCCTAGGTGGGCCACTTGGGGCCAACGTCCTGACTTTC. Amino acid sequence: CASSLGGPLGANVLTF. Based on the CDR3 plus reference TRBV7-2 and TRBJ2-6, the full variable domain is GAGVSQSPSNKVTEKGKDVELRCDPISGHTALYWYRQSLGQGLEFLIYFQGNSAPDKSGLPSDRFSAERTGGSVSTLTIQRTQQEDSAVYLCASSLGGPLGANVLTFGAGSRLTVL.

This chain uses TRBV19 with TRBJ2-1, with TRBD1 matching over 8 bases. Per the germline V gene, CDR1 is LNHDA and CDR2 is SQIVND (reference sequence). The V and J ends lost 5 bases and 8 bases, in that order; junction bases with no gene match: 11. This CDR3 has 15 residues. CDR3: CASSLRQGTRDEQFF. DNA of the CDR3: TGTGCCAGTAGTCTACGACAGGGGACTCGGGATGAGCAGTTCTTC. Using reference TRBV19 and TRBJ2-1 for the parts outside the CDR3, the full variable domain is DGGITQSPKYLFRKEGQNVTLSCEQNLNHDAMYWYRQDPGQGLRLIYYSQIVNDFQKGDIAEGYSVSREKKESFPLTVTSAQKNPTAFYLCASSLRQGTRDEQFFGPGTRLTVL.

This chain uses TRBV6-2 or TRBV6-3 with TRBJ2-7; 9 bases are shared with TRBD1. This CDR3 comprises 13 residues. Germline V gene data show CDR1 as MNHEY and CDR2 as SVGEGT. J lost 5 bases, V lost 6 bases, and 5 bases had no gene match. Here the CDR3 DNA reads TGTGCCAGCAGCCGAGGGACAGGGCACGAGCAGTACTTC. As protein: CASSRGTGHEQYF.

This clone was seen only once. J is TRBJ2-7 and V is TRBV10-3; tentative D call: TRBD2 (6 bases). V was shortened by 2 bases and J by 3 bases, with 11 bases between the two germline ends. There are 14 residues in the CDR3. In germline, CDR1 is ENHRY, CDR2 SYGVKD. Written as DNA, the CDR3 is TGTGCCATCAGTGAGGGGGGGATTGTCTACGAGCAGTACTTC. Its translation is CAISEGGIVYEQYF.

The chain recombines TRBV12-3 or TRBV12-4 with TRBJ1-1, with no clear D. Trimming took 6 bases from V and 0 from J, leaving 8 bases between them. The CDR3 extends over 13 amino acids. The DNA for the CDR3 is TGTGCCAGCAGGACTGCGGTGAACACTGAAGCTTTCTTT. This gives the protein CASRTAVNTEAFF.

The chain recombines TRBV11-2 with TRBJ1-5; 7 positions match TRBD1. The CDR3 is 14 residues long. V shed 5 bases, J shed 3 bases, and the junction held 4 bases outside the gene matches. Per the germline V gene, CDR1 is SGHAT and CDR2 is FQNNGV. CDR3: CASSPGTANQPQHF. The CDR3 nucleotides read TGTGCCAGCAGCCCCGGGACAGCCAATCAGCCCCAGCATTTT.